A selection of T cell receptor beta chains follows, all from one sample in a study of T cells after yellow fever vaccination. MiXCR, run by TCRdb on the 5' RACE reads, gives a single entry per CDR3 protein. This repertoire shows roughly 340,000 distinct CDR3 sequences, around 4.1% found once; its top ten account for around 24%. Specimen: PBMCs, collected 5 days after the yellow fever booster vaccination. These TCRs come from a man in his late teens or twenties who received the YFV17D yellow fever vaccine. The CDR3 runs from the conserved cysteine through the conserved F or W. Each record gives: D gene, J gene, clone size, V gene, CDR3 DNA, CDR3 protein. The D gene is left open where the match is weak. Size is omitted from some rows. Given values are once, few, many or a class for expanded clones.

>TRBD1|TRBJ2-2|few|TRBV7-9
TGTGCCAGCACCATGACAGGGGCGAACACCGGGGAGCTGTTTTTT
CASTMTGANTGELFF
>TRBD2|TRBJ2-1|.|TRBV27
TGTGCCAGCAGTAGCGGGGTTCTCACTGAGCAGTTCTTC
CASSSGVLTEQFF
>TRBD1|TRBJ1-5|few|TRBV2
TGTGCCAGCAGTTTTGGACAGGGGGCCGGCAATCAGCCCCAGCATTTT
CASSFGQGAGNQPQHF
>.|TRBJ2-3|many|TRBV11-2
TGTGCCAGCAGCTTAGACGGACCAGGGGGGCTGCAAGATACGCAGTATTTT
CASSLDGPGGLQDTQYF
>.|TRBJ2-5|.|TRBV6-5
TGTGCCAGCAGGCCCCCCAGGAGCGGTGGGAGGGAGACCCAGTACTTC
CASRPPRSGGRETQYF
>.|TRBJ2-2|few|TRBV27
TGTGCCAGCAGTTTATGGGACGGGGAGCTGTTTTTT
CASSLWDGELFF
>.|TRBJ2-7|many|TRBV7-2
TGTGCCAGCAGCTTAGAGGAACCCGGGACTCATTGGGAGCAGTACTTC
CASSLEEPGTHWEQYF
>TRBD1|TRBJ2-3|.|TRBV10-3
TGTGCCATCAGTGAGTCGGAACTGGACAGGAGCACAGATACGCAGTATTTT
CAISESELDRSTDTQYF
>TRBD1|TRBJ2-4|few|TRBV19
TGTGCCAGTAGTATGCCAGGGGGCACGGGATCCAAAAACATTCAGTACTTC
CASSMPGGTGSKNIQYF
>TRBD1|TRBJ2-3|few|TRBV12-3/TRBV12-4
TGTGCCAGCAGTTTTAGGGGACAGGGGGCTGCAGATACGCAGTATTTT
CASSFRGQGAADTQYF
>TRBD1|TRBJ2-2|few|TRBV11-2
TGTGCCAGCAGCCCGACCCCCCAGGGGGCCACCGGGGAGCTGTTTTTT
CASSPTPQGATGELFF
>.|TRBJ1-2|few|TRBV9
TGTGCCAGCAGCGCGACCTTTGGGGGGAGTGACTATGGCTACACCTTC
CASSATFGGSDYGYTF
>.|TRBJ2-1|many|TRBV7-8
TGTGCCACCTCGCCGGGGGGCGATGAGCAGTTCTTC
CATSPGGDEQFF
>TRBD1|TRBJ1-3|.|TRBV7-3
TGTGCCAGCAGCAAAGCCGGGACAGCTGGAAACACCATATATTTT
CASSKAGTAGNTIYF
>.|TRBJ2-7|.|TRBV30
TGTGCCTGGAGTCCCATCTCCGAGCAGTACTTC
CAWSPISEQYF